This T cell receptor beta chain comes out of a study of T cell responses to AZD1222 COVID-19 vaccine. Notes on this clone: The antigen remains unidentified.

Trimming removed 4 bases at V and 0 bases at J, with 19 bases between. The CDR3 totals 17 residues. Looked up from germline, CDR1 is SGHKS and CDR2 is YYEKEE (reference sequence). General study results and limits: It was only a handful of AZD1222 recipients who were seropositive at baseline.

Assay used: immunoSEQ multiplex PCR; TCRdb lists only in-frame clones, some missing. The profile shows around 160,000 clones, around nine tenths of them singletons. Here the sequenced sample was peripheral blood, taken on day 0 of AZD1222 vaccination. The V and J genes are TRBV5-5 and TRBJ1-1, with D perhaps TRBD1 (5 bases). The receptor was derived from an adult in good health. CDR3 DNA sequence: TGTGCCAGCAGCCTGGGGGACTCCCGGTTCATGAACACTGAAGCTTTCTTT. It codes for CASSLGDSRFMNTEAFF.